This T cell receptor (beta chain) was documented in a study of human T cells and chemical hapten exposure. Overall study: While the approximately 22-week study was under way, patients received diphenylcyclopropenone on the scalp every week. Regarding the study as a whole: The donor cohort had alopecia, so its immune response may not match that of healthy people. Expanded TCRs produced significantly more large CDR3 similarity clusters than controls did.

This clonotype has a count of ten or more. The antigen is undetermined. Individual cDNA molecules each carried unique molecular identifiers attached by the library. TCRdb re-called the RACE reads with MiXCR, one entry per CDR3 protein. The table records some 330,000 distinct CDR3 sequences, around 5.5% of them present only once. Time point given: pre-sensitization, week 0. The treatment denotes: therapeutic diphenylcyclopropenone sensitization with weekly scalp DPC. The CDR3 contains 15 residues. The germline CDR1 and CDR2 sequences are SGHVS and FQNEAQ. The V end was cut by 2 bases, the J end by 2 bases, with 13 bases between.

The source was whole blood, collected in connection with sensitization to the hapten diphenylcyclopropenone (DPC). The source is a woman under 30 with alopecia areata. Some clones in this sample may be carry-over from other donors' samples. This chain uses TRBV7-8 with TRBJ2-7; D may be TRBD1 (6 bases). CDR3 bases: TGTGCCAGCAGCTTAAAAGCCCAGGGGCCCTACGAGCAGTACTTC. Translation gives CASSLKAQGPYEQYF. Drawing the rest from reference TRBV7-8 and TRBJ2-7, the complete variable domain is GAGVSQSPRYKVAKRGQDVALRCDPISGHVSLFWYQQALGQGPEFLTYFQNEAQLDKSGLPSDRFFAERPEGSVSTLKIQRTQQEDSAVYLCASSLKAQGPYEQYFGPGTRLTVT.